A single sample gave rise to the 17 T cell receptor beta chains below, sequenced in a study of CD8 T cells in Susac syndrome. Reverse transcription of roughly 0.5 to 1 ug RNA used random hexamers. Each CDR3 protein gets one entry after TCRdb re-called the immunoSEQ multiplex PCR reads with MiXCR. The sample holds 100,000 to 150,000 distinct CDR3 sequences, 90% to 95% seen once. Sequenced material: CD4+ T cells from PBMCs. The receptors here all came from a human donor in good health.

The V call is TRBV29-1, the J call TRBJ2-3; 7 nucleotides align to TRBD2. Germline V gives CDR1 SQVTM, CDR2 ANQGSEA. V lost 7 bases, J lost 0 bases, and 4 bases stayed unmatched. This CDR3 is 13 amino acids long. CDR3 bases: TGCAGCGGAACTAGCGCGAGCACAGATACGCAGTATTTT. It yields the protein CSGTSASTDTQYF.

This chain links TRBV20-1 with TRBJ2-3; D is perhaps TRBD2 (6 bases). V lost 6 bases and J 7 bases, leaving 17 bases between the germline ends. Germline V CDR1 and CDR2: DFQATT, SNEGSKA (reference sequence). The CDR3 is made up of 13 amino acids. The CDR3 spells CSAFLALVNTQYF. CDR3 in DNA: TGCAGTGCCTTCCTAGCGCTGGTGAATACGCAGTATTTT.

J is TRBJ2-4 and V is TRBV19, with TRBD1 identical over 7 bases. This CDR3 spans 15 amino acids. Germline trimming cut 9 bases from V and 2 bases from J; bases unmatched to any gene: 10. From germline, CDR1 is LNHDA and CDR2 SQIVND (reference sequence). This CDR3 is CASRERGQTKNIQYF. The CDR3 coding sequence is TGTGCCAGCAGAGAAAGGGGGCAGACCAAAAACATTCAGTACTTC.

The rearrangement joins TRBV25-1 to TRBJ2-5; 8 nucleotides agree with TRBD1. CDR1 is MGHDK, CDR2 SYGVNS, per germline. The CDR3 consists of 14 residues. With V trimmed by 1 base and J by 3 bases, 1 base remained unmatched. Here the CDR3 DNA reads TGTGCCAGCAGTGAATGGACAGGGAAAGAGACCCAGTACTTC. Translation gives CASSEWTGKETQYF.

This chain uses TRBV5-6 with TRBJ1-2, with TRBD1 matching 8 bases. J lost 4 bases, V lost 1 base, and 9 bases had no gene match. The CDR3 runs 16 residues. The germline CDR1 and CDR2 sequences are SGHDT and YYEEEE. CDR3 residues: CASSLLDRVGVYGYTF. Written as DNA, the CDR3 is TGTGCCAGCAGCTTGCTGGACAGGGTGGGAGTCTATGGCTACACCTTC.

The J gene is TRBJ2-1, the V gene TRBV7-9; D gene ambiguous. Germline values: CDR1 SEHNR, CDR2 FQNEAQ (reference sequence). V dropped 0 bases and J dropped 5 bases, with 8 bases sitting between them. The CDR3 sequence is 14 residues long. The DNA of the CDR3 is TGTGCCAGCAGCTTAGCGATAGCAGACAATGAGCAGTTCTTC. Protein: CASSLAIADNEQFF.

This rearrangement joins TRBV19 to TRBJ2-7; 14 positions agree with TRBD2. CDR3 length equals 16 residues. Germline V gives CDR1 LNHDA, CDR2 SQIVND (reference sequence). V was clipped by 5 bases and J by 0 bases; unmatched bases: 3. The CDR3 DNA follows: TGTGCCAGTAGTGGGACTAGCGGGAGATTCTCCTACGAGCAGTACTTC. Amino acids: CASSGTSGRFSYEQYF.

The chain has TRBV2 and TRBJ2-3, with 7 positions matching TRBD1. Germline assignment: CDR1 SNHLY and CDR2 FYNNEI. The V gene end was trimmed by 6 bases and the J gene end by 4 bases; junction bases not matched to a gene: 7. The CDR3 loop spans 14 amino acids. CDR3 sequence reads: CASRVGGPADTQYF. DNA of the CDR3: TGTGCCAGCAGGGTAGGGGGCCCGGCAGATACGCAGTATTTT.

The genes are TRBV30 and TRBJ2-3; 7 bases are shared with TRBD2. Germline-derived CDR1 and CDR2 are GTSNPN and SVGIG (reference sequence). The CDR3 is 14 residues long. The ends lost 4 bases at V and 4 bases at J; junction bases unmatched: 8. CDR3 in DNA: TGTGCCTGGATACCTCCGGGAGGACCAGATACGCAGTATTTT. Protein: CAWIPPGGPDTQYF.

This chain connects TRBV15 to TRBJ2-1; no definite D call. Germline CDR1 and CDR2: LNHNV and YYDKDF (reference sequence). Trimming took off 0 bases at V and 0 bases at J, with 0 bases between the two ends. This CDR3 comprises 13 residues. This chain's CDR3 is CATSRDSYNEQFF. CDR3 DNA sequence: TGTGCCACCAGCAGAGACTCCTACAATGAGCAGTTCTTC.

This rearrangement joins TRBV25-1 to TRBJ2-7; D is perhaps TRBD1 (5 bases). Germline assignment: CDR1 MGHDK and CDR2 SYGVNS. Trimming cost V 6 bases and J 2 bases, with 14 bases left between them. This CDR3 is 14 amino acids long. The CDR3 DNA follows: TGTGCCAGCAGCGAGACAGCTCTAGCCTACGAGCAGTACTTC. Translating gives CASSETALAYEQYF.

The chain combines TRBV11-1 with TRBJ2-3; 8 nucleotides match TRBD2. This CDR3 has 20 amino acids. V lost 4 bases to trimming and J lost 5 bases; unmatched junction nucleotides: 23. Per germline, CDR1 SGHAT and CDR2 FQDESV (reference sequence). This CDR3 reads CASSSLRWGGTRGTQDTQYF. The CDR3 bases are TGTGCCAGCAGCTCATTACGATGGGGGGGGACTAGAGGAACCCAAGATACGCAGTATTTT.

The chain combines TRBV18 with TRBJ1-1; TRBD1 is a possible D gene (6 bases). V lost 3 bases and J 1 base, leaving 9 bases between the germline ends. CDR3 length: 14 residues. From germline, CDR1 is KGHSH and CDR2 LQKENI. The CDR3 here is CASSPVGQNTEAFF. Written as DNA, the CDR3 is TGTGCCAGCTCACCGGTGGGACAGAACACTGAAGCTTTCTTT.

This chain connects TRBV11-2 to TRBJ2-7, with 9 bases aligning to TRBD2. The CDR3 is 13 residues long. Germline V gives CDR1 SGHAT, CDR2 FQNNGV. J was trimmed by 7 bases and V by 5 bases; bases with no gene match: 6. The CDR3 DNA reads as TGTGCCAGCAGCGGACAACTAGCGGGTGAGCAGTACTTC. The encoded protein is CASSGQLAGEQYF.

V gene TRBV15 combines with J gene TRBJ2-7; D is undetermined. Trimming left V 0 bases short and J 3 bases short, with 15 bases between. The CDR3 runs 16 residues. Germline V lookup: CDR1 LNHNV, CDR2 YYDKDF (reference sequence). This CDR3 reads CATSRDQVSGYYEQYF. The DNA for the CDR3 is TGTGCCACCAGCAGAGATCAAGTCTCTGGCTACTACGAGCAGTACTTC. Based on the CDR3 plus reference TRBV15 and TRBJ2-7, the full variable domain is DAMVIQNPRYQVTQFGKPVTLSCSQTLNHNVMYWYQQKSSQAPKLLFHYYDKDFNNEADTPDNFQSRRPNTSFCFLDIRSPGLGDTAMYLCATSRDQVSGYYEQYFGPGTRLTVT.

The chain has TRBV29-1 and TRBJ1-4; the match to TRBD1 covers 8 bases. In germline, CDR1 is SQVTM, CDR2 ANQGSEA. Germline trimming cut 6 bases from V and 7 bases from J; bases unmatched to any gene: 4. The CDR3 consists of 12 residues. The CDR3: CSVQGAGEKLFF. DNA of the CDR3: TGCAGCGTCCAGGGGGCTGGTGAAAAACTGTTTTTT. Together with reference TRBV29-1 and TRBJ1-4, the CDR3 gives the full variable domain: SAVISQKPSRDICQRGTSLTIQCQVDSQVTMMFWYRQQPGQSLTLIATANQGSEATYESGFVIDKFPISRPNLTFSTLTVSNMSPEDSSIYLCSVQGAGEKLFFGSGTQLSVL.

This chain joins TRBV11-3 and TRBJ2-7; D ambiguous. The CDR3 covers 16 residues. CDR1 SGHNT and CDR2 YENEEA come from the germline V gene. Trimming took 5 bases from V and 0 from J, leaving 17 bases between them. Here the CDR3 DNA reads TGTGCCAGCAGCCGCGGTGGAAACAGCAACTCCTACGAGCAGTACTTC. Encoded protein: CASSRGGNSNSYEQYF.